Reported below is one T cell receptor beta chain. The sample belongs to a study of T cell changes during pregnancy in multiple sclerosis. Trimming removed 7 bases from V and 5 bases from J; junction bases left unmatched: 4. The germline CDR1 and CDR2 sequences are SGHVS and FNYEAQ. The CDR3 has 13 amino acids. Only in-frame clones appear in the TCRdb table, and some are missing; sequencing was by immunoSEQ multiplex PCR. The sample has more than 85,000 clones, 85% to 95% seen once; the top ten hold around 1.2%. V is TRBV7-6 and J is TRBJ2-1, with 8 bases identical to TRBD1. The sequence came from a female donor with multiple sclerosis, enrolled in a pregnancy study. The sample in question was peripheral blood, obtained in the second trimester of pregnancy. The DNA of the CDR3 is TGTGCCAGCAAGACAGGGGTGGACAATGAGCAGTTCTTC. Protein product: CASKTGVDNEQFF.